Only a few counts were recorded for the clone carrying this T cell receptor (beta chain). The antigen is unknown. Using a J-beta primer mix together with a sample-barcoded 5' primer, a second PCR was run for about 6 to 12 cycles. TCRdb reprocessed the 5' RACE reads with MiXCR, giving one entry per CDR3 protein. This sample has some 1,800,000 distinct CDR3 sequences; about two fifths occur once, and the top ten carry approximately 22%. The data are from a study of blood T cells in healthy people across ages. The study, taken as a whole, reports: The diversity estimates, figures obtained from one million T cells, were considered underestimates. PBMC samples, being unsorted, prevented any conclusive comparison of naive and antigen-experienced cells.

The CDR3 has 15 residues. The germline V gene has CDR1 MNHEY and CDR2 SVGAGI. The V end was cut by 3 bases, the J end by 4 bases, with 14 bases between. The J gene is TRBJ2-3, the V gene TRBV6-5; perhaps D is TRBD1 or TRBD2 (5 bases each). This TCR was sampled from a human donor in good health. Source material: blood. CDR3 coding DNA: TGTGCCAGCAGTTATGGGGGTGGGATGTCAGATACGCAGTATTTT. Its translation: CASSYGGGMSDTQYF.